These 27 T cell receptor beta chains share one sample of origin, sequenced in a study of blood T cell repertoires in COVID-19. Produced via immunoSEQ multiplex PCR; TCRdb's table is partial and in-frame only. The sample includes about 280,000 clones, about nine tenths seen only once; the top ten take about 8.6%. Sequencing was done on a sample of peripheral blood. The source is a man aged 35 to 55 with active or convalescent COVID-19.

This chain connects TRBV13 to TRBJ2-7; D not resolved. The germline V gene encodes CDR1 PRHDT and CDR2 FYEKMQ (reference sequence). The CDR3 spans 16 residues. V lost 4 bases and J 0 bases, leaving 16 bases between the germline ends. The CDR3 reads CASSSQPVGASYEQYF. The CDR3 coding sequence is TGTGCCAGCAGCTCCCAACCCGTTGGAGCCTCCTACGAGCAGTACTTC.

This clone turned up a few times. The chain is built from TRBV24-1 and TRBJ1-5; 9 nucleotides align to TRBD1. This CDR3 comprises 16 residues. CDR1 and CDR2 (germline): KGHDR, SFDVKD. The trim removed 3 bases at V and 7 bases at J, leaving 9 bases unmatched. The CDR3 loop is CATSDVGTGLGQPQHF. The CDR3 DNA reads TGTGCCACCAGTGATGTCGGGACAGGGCTGGGGCAGCCCCAGCATTTT.

V and J are TRBV28 and TRBJ1-4; TRBD1 agrees at 9 bases. Losses at the gene ends were 1 base for V and 8 bases for J; bases not matched to a gene: 5. The CDR3 covers 15 residues. Germline V CDR1 and CDR2: MDHEN, SYDVKM. The CDR3 nucleotides are TGTGCCAGCAGTTTATTTGGGACAGGGCCCGAAAAACTGTTTTTT. It codes for CASSLFGTGPEKLFF.

The V gene is TRBV5-1, the J gene TRBJ2-7; 9 bases agree with TRBD2. V dropped 0 bases and J dropped 2; count of bases not matched to a gene: 3. Germline V gives CDR1 SGHRS, CDR2 YFSETQ. This CDR3 has 15 amino acids. CDR3 DNA sequence: TGCGCCAGCAGCTTGGGGGGCGGGAGGGCCTACGAGCAGTACTTC. Its translation is CASSLGGGRAYEQYF.

This clone was picked up a small number of times. The same CDR3 is also encoded by other DNA sequences in this sample. DNA for the CDR3: TGTGCCAGCAGCCTAGTTGCAACTAATGAAAAACTGTTTTTT. Protein: CASSLVATNEKLFF. This chain connects TRBV5-6 to TRBJ1-4; D unclear. Germline V lookup: CDR1 SGHDT, CDR2 YYEEEE. Trimming stripped 4 bases from V and 0 bases from J, with 7 bases between. This CDR3 comprises 14 residues.

This chain uses TRBV5-4 with TRBJ1-3; D may be TRBD1 (6 bases). Trimming shortened V by 4 bases and J by 2 bases, and 16 bases separated the two germline ends. The CDR3 spans 16 residues. Germline V lookup: CDR1 SGHNT, CDR2 YYREEE (reference sequence). The CDR3 spells CASSPQGVAPGNTIYF. For the CDR3, the DNA is TGTGCCAGCAGCCCACAGGGAGTAGCCCCTGGAAACACCATATATTTT.

This sequence joins TRBV5-1 and TRBJ2-7; TRBD1 aligns across 8 bases. The junction had 20 bases not matched to a gene; V was cut back by 0 bases and J by 3 bases. This CDR3 is 20 amino acids long. Germline assignment: CDR1 SGHRS and CDR2 YFSETQ. CDR3 bases: TGCGCCAGCAGCTTGGGCGGCGCCTCCGCCGGGACAGGAGCCCTCTACGAGCAGTACTTC. It codes for CASSLGGASAGTGALYEQYF.

The rearrangement uses TRBV10-3 and TRBJ1-1; TRBD1 agrees at 7 bases. This CDR3 is 12 amino acids long. Per germline, CDR1 ENHRY and CDR2 SYGVKD. The junction had 0 bases not matched to a gene; V was cut back by 4 bases and J by 4 bases. CDR3 sequence: CAISAGGTEAFF. The CDR3 region has the DNA TGTGCCATCAGTGCAGGGGGCACTGAAGCTTTCTTT.

This rearrangement joins TRBV5-4 to TRBJ1-2; the D gene is possibly TRBD1 (5 bases). The CDR3 consists of 16 residues. V dropped 3 bases and J dropped 1 base, with 16 bases sitting between them. Germline assignment: CDR1 SGHNT and CDR2 YYREEE (reference sequence). The CDR3 sequence is CASSSPGRDFNYGYTF. The DNA of the CDR3 is TGTGCCAGCAGCTCCCCCGGTAGGGACTTTAACTATGGCTACACCTTC. The complete variable domain, with remaining parts taken from reference TRBV5-4 and TRBJ1-2, reads ETGVTQSPTHLIKTRGQQVTLRCSSQSGHNTVSWYQQALGQGPQFIFQYYREEENGRGNFPPRFSGLQFPNYSSELNVNALELDDSALYLCASSSPGRDFNYGYTFGSGTRLTVV.

The CDR3 here is CASSLGGVGQETQYF. The DNA for the CDR3 is TGTGCCAGCAGCTTAGGCGGGGTTGGACAAGAGACCCAGTACTTC. This chain links TRBV7-2 with TRBJ2-5, with D maybe TRBD2 (6 bases). This CDR3 spans 15 amino acids. CDR1 and CDR2 (germline): SGHTA, FQGNSA. V lost 1 base and J 2 bases, leaving 11 bases between the germline ends.

The gene calls are TRBV5-5 and TRBJ1-1; 7 nucleotides agree with TRBD1. This CDR3 region has 13 residues. The V gene's germline CDR1 is SGHKS and CDR2 YYEKEE (reference sequence). V shed 3 bases and J 2 bases; nucleotides not matched to a gene: 1. CDR3 region: CASSWDSNTEAFF. For the CDR3, the DNA is TGTGCCAGCAGCTGGGACAGTAACACTGAAGCTTTCTTT.

This sequence joins TRBV30 and TRBJ2-2; a possible D gene is TRBD1 (5 bases). The CDR3 contains 14 residues. Germline V CDR1 and CDR2: GTSNPN, SVGIG (reference sequence). Trimming removed 3 bases at V and 6 bases at J, with 14 bases between. This CDR3 is CAWRKLTGSGELFF. The DNA of the CDR3 is TGTGCCTGGAGGAAATTAACAGGATCCGGGGAGCTGTTTTTT.

The chain joins TRBV28 to TRBJ1-1; 9 bases align to TRBD1. The germline CDR1 and CDR2 sequences are MDHEN and SYDVKM. J was trimmed by 2 bases and V by 3 bases; bases with no gene match: 4. CDR3 size: 15 residues. The CDR3 DNA reads as TGTGCCAGCAGTTTTCGGGGACAGGGTAACACTGAAGCTTTCTTT. Encoded protein: CASSFRGQGNTEAFF.

V is TRBV5-1 and J is TRBJ2-2, with D possibly matching TRBD1 (5 bases). Trimming cost V 0 bases and J 0 bases, with 6 bases left between them. CDR3 length: 15 residues. Germline CDR1 and CDR2: SGHRS and YFSETQ. The CDR3 nucleotides read TGCGCCAGCAGCTTGGGACAGTCGAACACCGGGGAGCTGTTTTTT. It codes for CASSLGQSNTGELFF.

The V call is TRBV2, the J call TRBJ2-3, with a tentative D call TRBD2 (6 bases). The CDR3 has 15 amino acids. With 2 bases removed from V and 9 bases from J, the gap between germline ends came to 18 bases. Per the germline V gene, CDR1 is SNHLY and CDR2 is FYNNEI. The CDR3 region has the DNA TGTGCCAGCAGTGAAATGGGGACTGGATCAGGGACGCAGTATTTT. It is translated as CASSEMGTGSGTQYF.

The chain joins TRBV7-8 to TRBJ2-3, with 8 positions matching TRBD2. CDR3 length equals 15 residues. The V gene's germline CDR1 is SGHVS and CDR2 FQNEAQ. V dropped 5 bases and J dropped 4; count of bases not matched to a gene: 8. DNA for the CDR3: TGTGCCAGCAGCCCCGGGACTAGACTTTCAGATACGCAGTATTTT. It is translated as CASSPGTRLSDTQYF.

This chain links TRBV5-1 with TRBJ2-2; D is unclear. This CDR3 region has 14 residues. The germline gives CDR1 SGHRS, CDR2 YFSETQ. The V and J ends lost 0 bases and 7 bases respectively, with 10 bases between them. CDR3: CASSLDGFGGELFF. Here the CDR3 DNA reads TGCGCCAGCAGCTTGGACGGGTTTGGCGGGGAGCTGTTTTTT. Full variable domain (outside the CDR3, taken from reference TRBV5-1 and TRBJ2-2): KAGVTQTPRYLIKTRGQQVTLSCSPISGHRSVSWYQQTPGQGLQFLFEYFSETQRNKGNFPGRFSGRQFSNSRSEMNVSTLELGDSALYLCASSLDGFGGELFFGEGSRLTVL.

The rearrangement uses TRBV5-1 and TRBJ2-1; 7 nucleotides line up with TRBD2. Germline assignment: CDR1 SGHRS and CDR2 YFSETQ. The CDR3 has 14 amino acids. Trimming removed 0 bases from V and 10 bases from J; junction bases left unmatched: 7. The CDR3 loop is CASSLAPLAGEQFF. The CDR3 nucleotides read TGCGCCAGCAGCTTGGCCCCCTTAGCGGGCGAGCAGTTCTTC.

The rearrangement joins TRBV6-4 to TRBJ2-1; 13 bases agree with TRBD2. There are 14 residues in the CDR3. The germline CDR1 and CDR2 sequences are MRHNA and SNTAGT. J was trimmed by 7 bases and V by 5 bases; bases with no gene match: 2. The CDR3 sequence: CASSTSGGANEQFF. The CDR3 DNA reads as TGTGCCAGCAGTACTAGCGGGGGGGCAAATGAGCAGTTCTTC.

V gene TRBV7-2 combines with J gene TRBJ2-7, with D possibly being TRBD2 (5 bases). CDR1 SGHTA and CDR2 FQGNSA come from the germline V gene. Trimming left V 5 bases short and J 4 bases short, with 12 bases between. The CDR3 has 13 amino acids. The CDR3 region has the DNA TGTGCCAGCAGCCCTTGGACTCCGTACGAGCAGTACTTC. Amino acid sequence: CASSPWTPYEQYF.

The chain joins TRBV19 to TRBJ1-2; D uncertain. CDR3 size: 14 residues. Trimming took off 7 bases at V and 4 bases at J, with 16 bases between the two ends. Germline CDR1 reads LNHDA; CDR2 reads SQIVND (reference sequence). This CDR3 reads CASNFGREGYGYTF. Written as DNA, the CDR3 is TGTGCCAGTAACTTTGGGAGGGAAGGCTATGGCTACACCTTC.

The rearrangement links TRBV19 to TRBJ2-2; possibly TRBD2 for D (6 bases). V lost 3 bases, J lost 6 bases, and 17 bases lay in between. The CDR3 is 16 residues long. Germline loops: CDR1 LNHDA, CDR2 SQIVND (reference sequence). Here the CDR3 DNA reads TGTGCCAGTAGTATCGGGGACTCGATTCGGGCCGGGGAGCTGTTTTTT. Translating it yields CASSIGDSIRAGELFF.

The genes are TRBV29-1 and TRBJ1-5; 8 bases are shared with TRBD1. The V gene's germline CDR1 is SQVTM and CDR2 ANQGSEA. The CDR3 loop spans 14 amino acids. Trimming removed 6 bases from V and 3 bases from J; junction bases left unmatched: 7. CDR3 loop: CSVLGTGDNQPQHF. The CDR3, as DNA: TGCAGCGTACTCGGGACAGGCGACAATCAGCCCCAGCATTTT.

The V gene is TRBV5-1, the J gene TRBJ2-1; 9 nucleotides match TRBD2. Germline lookup yields CDR1 SGHRS and CDR2 YFSETQ. The CDR3 has 15 residues. Trimming cost V 3 bases and J 6 bases; bases outside gene matches: 7. In DNA form, the CDR3 reads TGCGCCAGCAGCTCCGGGACTAGCACTCTCAATGAGCAGTTCTTC. This translates into CASSSGTSTLNEQFF.

This rearrangement joins TRBV19 to TRBJ1-2, with D possibly being TRBD1 (6 bases). Per the germline V gene, CDR1 is LNHDA and CDR2 is SQIVND (reference sequence). Trimming removed 5 bases at V and 5 bases at J, with 15 bases between. The CDR3 has 14 amino acids. CDR3 in amino acids: CASSAPGVPYGYTF. In DNA, the CDR3 is TGTGCCAGTAGTGCCCCAGGGGTACCTTATGGCTACACCTTC. Variable domain in full (rest from reference TRBV19 and TRBJ1-2): DGGITQSPKYLFRKEGQNVTLSCEQNLNHDAMYWYRQDPGQGLRLIYYSQIVNDFQKGDIAEGYSVSREKKESFPLTVTSAQKNPTAFYLCASSAPGVPYGYTFGSGTRLTVV.

V usage is TRBV7-9 and J usage is TRBJ1-2, with 8 bases identical to TRBD1. V was clipped by 1 base and J by 3 bases; unmatched bases: 1. The CDR3 consists of 14 residues. Looked up from germline, CDR1 is SEHNR and CDR2 is FQNEAQ (reference sequence). CDR3 DNA: TGTGCCAGCAGCTTAGAACAGGGGGACTATGGCTACACCTTC. Its protein is CASSLEQGDYGYTF.

The chain couples TRBV4-2 to TRBJ1-3, with D hard to call. Trimming shortened V by 0 bases and J by 7 bases, and 13 bases separated the two germline ends. The CDR3 consists of 15 residues. Germline V lookup: CDR1 LGHNA, CDR2 YNFKEQ. CDR3 in DNA: TGTGCCAGCAGCCAAGAAGGAGGATGGGCGAACACCATATATTTT. Protein: CASSQEGGWANTIYF.